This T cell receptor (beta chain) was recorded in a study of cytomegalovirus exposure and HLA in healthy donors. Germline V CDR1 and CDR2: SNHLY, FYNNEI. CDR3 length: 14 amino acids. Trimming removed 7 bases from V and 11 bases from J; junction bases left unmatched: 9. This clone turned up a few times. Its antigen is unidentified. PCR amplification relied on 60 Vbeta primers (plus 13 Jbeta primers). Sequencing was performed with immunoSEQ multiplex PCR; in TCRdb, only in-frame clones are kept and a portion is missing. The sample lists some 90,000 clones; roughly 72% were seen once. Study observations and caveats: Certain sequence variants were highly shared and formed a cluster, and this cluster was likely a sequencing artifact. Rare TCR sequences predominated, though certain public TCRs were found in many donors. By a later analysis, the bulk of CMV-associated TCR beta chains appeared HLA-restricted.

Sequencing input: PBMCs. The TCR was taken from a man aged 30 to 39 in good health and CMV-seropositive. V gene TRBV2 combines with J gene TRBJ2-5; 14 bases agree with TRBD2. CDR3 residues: CASTAGLAGVGQYF. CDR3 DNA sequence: TGTGCCAGCACCGCGGGACTAGCGGGAGTCGGGCAGTACTTC.